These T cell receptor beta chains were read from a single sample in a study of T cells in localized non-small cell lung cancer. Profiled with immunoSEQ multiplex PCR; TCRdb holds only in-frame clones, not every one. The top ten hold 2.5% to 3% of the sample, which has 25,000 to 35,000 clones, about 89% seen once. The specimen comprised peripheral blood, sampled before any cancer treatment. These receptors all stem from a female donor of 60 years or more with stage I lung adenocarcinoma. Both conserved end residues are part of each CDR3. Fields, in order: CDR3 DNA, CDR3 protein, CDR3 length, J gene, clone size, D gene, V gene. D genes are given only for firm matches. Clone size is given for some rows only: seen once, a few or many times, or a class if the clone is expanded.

TGCGCCAGCAGCTTCTTCCTGCTAGCGGGAGGGGGTGAGACCCAGTACTTC,CASSFFLLAGGGETQYF,17,TRBJ2-5,.,TRBD2,TRBV5-1
TGTGCCACCAGCGGAGGGAGAGCAACTAATGAAAAACTGTTTTTT,CATSGGRATNEKLFF,15,TRBJ1-4,.,.,TRBV15
TGTGCCAGCAGTTTATTTTTCGCAGAGAGCTACGAGCAGTACTTC,CASSLFFAESYEQYF,15,TRBJ2-7,.,.,TRBV28
TGTGCCAGCTCACTCCAGTCTGTCGACATGAACACTGAAGCTTTCTTT,CASSLQSVDMNTEAFF,16,TRBJ1-1,.,.,TRBV18
TGTGCCAGCAGCTACCTGGAGACCCAGTACTTC,CASSYLETQYF,11,TRBJ2-5,once,.,TRBV7-6
TGTGCCAGTAGTGACGGGACTAGCGGGAGGGACGGGGAGCTGTTTTTT,CASSDGTSGRDGELFF,16,TRBJ2-2,.,TRBD2,TRBV19
TGTGCCAGCTCCCTAATGACCGGGGAGGCGAACACTGAAGCTTTCTTT,CASSLMTGEANTEAFF,16,TRBJ1-1,.,.,TRBV18
TGTGCCAGCTCCCCGCCTAGCGAGAACACCGGGGAGCTGTTTTTT,CASSPPSENTGELFF,15,TRBJ2-2,.,.,TRBV18
TGTGCCAGCAGTGAAGCGGAGACAGGGGTAGTTGGCTACACCTTC,CASSEAETGVVGYTF,15,TRBJ1-2,.,TRBD1,TRBV6-1
TGTGCCAGCAGTGTTACAGGGGGTACTGAAGCTTTCTTT,CASSVTGGTEAFF,13,TRBJ1-1,once,TRBD1,TRBV2
TGTGCCAGCAGTGAAGCAGTGTCCTACGAGCAGTACTTC,CASSEAVSYEQYF,13,TRBJ2-7,.,.,TRBV25-1
TGCGCCAGCAGCTCTTCTAGCGGGCAGAAGCAAGAGACCCAGTACTTC,CASSSSSGQKQETQYF,16,TRBJ2-5,.,TRBD2,TRBV5-1
TGTGCCAGTAGTACTTCCGGACAGGGTTTAGGCTACACCTTC,CASSTSGQGLGYTF,14,TRBJ1-2,.,TRBD1,TRBV19
TGTGCCAGCAGCTTTGGAGGGACAGGGGGCCGCCAGCAGTTCTTC,CASSFGGTGGRQQFF,15,TRBJ2-1,.,TRBD1,TRBV7-2
TGCAGTGCTAGAGAGGCTGAGCAGTTCTTC,CSAREAEQFF,10,TRBJ2-1,medium-sized,.,TRBV20-1
TGTGCCAGCAGCACCACAGGGAACACTGAAGCTTTCTTT,CASSTTGNTEAFF,13,TRBJ1-1,.,.,TRBV7-2
TGCGCCAGCAGCCAAGGGAACAGGGACGAGCAGTACTTC,CASSQGNRDEQYF,13,TRBJ2-7,.,.,TRBV4-3
TGTGCCATCAGGCCCACCCTAGCGGGAGGAGACACAGATACGCAGTATTTT,CAIRPTLAGGDTDTQYF,17,TRBJ2-3,.,TRBD2,TRBV10-3
TGTGCCAGCAGCTTTGACAGGGCGGGAGGTGGCTACACCTTC,CASSFDRAGGGYTF,14,TRBJ1-2,.,TRBD1,TRBV7-2
TGTGCCAGTAGACCGGGGGCGGGGGGTCAGCCCCAGCATTTT,CASRPGAGGQPQHF,14,TRBJ1-5,.,.,TRBV2
TGCGCCAGCAGCTTTGAAGGGAGTGAAGCTTATGGCTACACCTTC,CASSFEGSEAYGYTF,15,TRBJ1-2,.,.,TRBV5-1
TGTGCCAGCAGCCCCCCGTGGGACAGGGTTTCGGGGGAGCAGTACTTC,CASSPPWDRVSGEQYF,16,TRBJ2-7,once,TRBD1,TRBV7-3